This T cell receptor (beta chain) was sequenced during a study of blood T cell repertoires in COVID-19. On the study more broadly: T cells, B-cell-depleted T cells, or PBMCs provided the cDNA or gDNA that served as material.

Original methodology: Counts of nucleated cells, estimated from reference gene primer amplification, were obtained. Assay used: immunoSEQ multiplex PCR; TCRdb lists only in-frame clones, some missing. Clone size and V and J calls were adopted from that table, with D and trimming inferred from the DNA. The table lists 180,000 or so clones, around 80% of them singletons. The CDR3 is 16 amino acids. V shed 2 bases and J shed 8 bases, with 22 bases lying between them. Germline V gene sequence: CDR1 SGHNT, CDR2 YYREEE (reference sequence). The sample was peripheral blood. The clonotype originates from a woman in her 70s with COVID-19, enrolled during active disease. The chain carries TRBV5-4 and TRBJ1-2; perhaps TRBD1 as D (6 bases). CDR3 loop: CASSFLVPGAALGYTF. The CDR3 DNA follows: TGTGCCAGCAGCTTTTTGGTTCCAGGGGCCGCCCTAGGCTACACCTTC.